This TCR beta chain originates from a study of shared clonotypes between healthy human individuals. The repertoire was sequenced with immunoSEQ multiplex PCR; TCRdb's copy has only in-frame clones and lacks some. The table has hundreds of thousands of clones, almost 97% seen once. V was pared by 0 bases and J by 8 bases, with 21 bases between. CDR3 length: 17 amino acids. The germline V gene encodes CDR1 SGHRS and CDR2 YFSETQ. This clone was observed once. The sequence was collected from a woman in her twenties or thirties in good health. Sequenced sample: naive CD4+ T cells sorted from blood. The subset here: CD45RA+ positively selected. The J gene is TRBJ2-1, the V gene TRBV5-1, with D perhaps TRBD1 or TRBD2 (6 bases each). CDR3 amino acids: CASSLAGGLASRDEQFF. CDR3 nucleotide sequence: TGCGCCAGCAGCTTGGCCGGGGGCCTAGCCTCGAGAGATGAGCAGTTCTTC.